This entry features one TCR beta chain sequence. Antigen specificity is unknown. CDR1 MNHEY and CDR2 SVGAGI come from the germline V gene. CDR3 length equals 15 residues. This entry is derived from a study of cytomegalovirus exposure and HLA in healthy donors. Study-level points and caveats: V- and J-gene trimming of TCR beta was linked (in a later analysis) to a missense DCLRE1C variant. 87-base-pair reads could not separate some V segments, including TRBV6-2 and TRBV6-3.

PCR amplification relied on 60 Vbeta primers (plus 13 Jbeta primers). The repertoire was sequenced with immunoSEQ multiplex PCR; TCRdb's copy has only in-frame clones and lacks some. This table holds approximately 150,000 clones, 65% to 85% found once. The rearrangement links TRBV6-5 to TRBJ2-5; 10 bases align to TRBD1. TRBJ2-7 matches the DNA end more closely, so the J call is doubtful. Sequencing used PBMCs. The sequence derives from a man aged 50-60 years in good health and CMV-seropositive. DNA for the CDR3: TGTGCCAGCAGTCGCGGGACAGGGGCCCTCTACGAGCAGTACTTC. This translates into CASSRGTGALYEQYF.